This is a list of T cell receptor beta chains from one sample in a study of blood T cells in healthy people across ages. TCRdb reprocessed the 5' RACE reads via MiXCR and lists one record per CDR3 protein. The table includes 980,000 or so distinct CDR3 sequences, around 48% detected once. Sequenced sample: blood. Receptors were obtained from a man under 40 in good health. CDR3s include the opening cysteine and the closing phenylalanine or tryptophan. The D gene is left open where the match is weak. Clone size is not always given. Where it is, it says once, few, many or a class for expanded clones.

V: TRBV5-1
size: few
D: -
J: TRBJ1-2
DNA: TGCGCCAGCAGCCCCGGGATATACCAAGGGTTAGACTATGGCTACACCTTC
CDR3: CASSPGIYQGLDYGYTF

V: TRBV7-9
size: few
D: -
J: TRBJ2-7
DNA: TGTGCCAGCAGCTCTCCCGGGACGGAAGTATCCTACGAGCAGTACTTC
CDR3: CASSSPGTEVSYEQYF

V: TRBV6-5
size: few
D: TRBD1
J: TRBJ1-6
DNA: TGTGCCAGCAGTTACGAGACAGGGACATCACCCCTCCACTTT
CDR3: CASSYETGTSPLHF

V: TRBV3-1
size: -
D: -
J: TRBJ2-7
DNA: TGTGCCAGCAGCCCGTTTCCTAGCTCCTACGAGCAGTACTTC
CDR3: CASSPFPSSYEQYF

V: TRBV29-1
size: -
D: -
J: TRBJ2-3
DNA: TGCAGCGCCATCTTAGCGAGGGGGGGCACAGATACGCAGTATTTT
CDR3: CSAILARGGTDTQYF

V: TRBV20-1
size: -
D: -
J: TRBJ2-7
DNA: TGCAGTGCTTCAGACGCCGAGCAGTACTTC
CDR3: CSASDAEQYF

V: TRBV6-2/TRBV6-3
size: -
D: -
J: TRBJ2-7
DNA: TGTGCCAGCAGTTACATAACCGGGACTCGATACGAGCAGTACTTC
CDR3: CASSYITGTRYEQYF

V: TRBV6-5
size: -
D: TRBD1
J: TRBJ1-2
DNA: TGTGTCAGCAGTTACCGGTACAGGGGGGGCTACACCTTC
CDR3: CVSSYRYRGGYTF

V: TRBV10-3
size: few
D: -
J: TRBJ2-6
DNA: TGTGCCATCAGTGACCCGTCTGGGGCCAACGTCCTGACTTTC
CDR3: CAISDPSGANVLTF

V: TRBV4-3
size: -
D: -
J: TRBJ1-2
DNA: TGCGCCAGCAGCCAAGACGCGACAGTTGTTGGCTACACCTTC
CDR3: CASSQDATVVGYTF

V: TRBV12-5
size: once
D: -
J: TRBJ2-3
DNA: TGTGCCGTGGACGAGGGGGGACGCTCTAGCACAGATACGCAGTATTTT
CDR3: CAVDEGGRSSTDTQYF

V: TRBV18
size: -
D: -
J: TRBJ2-7
DNA: TGTGCCAGTTCACCAGGGACAACTAGGGTCGACGAGCAGTACTTC
CDR3: CASSPGTTRVDEQYF

V: TRBV30
size: -
D: -
J: TRBJ2-1
DNA: TGTGCCTGGAGTGTAACGGGGGAAGGGGAGCAGTTCTTC
CDR3: CAWSVTGEGEQFF

V: TRBV29-1
size: few
D: TRBD1
J: TRBJ1-2
DNA: TGCAGCGGGCTGGCACAGGGGGATGGCTACACCTTC
CDR3: CSGLAQGDGYTF

V: TRBV12-3/TRBV12-4
size: -
D: TRBD1
J: TRBJ2-1
DNA: TGTGCCAGCAGTTCCTCAACCTGGACAGGGGGCTTTACAGATGAGCAGTTCTTC
CDR3: CASSSSTWTGGFTDEQFF

V: TRBV12-3/TRBV12-4
size: -
D: -
J: TRBJ2-2
DNA: TGTGCCAGCATAAGGTCACCTAACACCGGGGAGCTGTTTTTT
CDR3: CASIRSPNTGELFF

V: TRBV11-1
size: -
D: TRBD2
J: TRBJ2-1
DNA: TGTGCCAGCAGCTTAGGTCGGGAGGGCCGGAATGAGCAGTTCTTC
CDR3: CASSLGREGRNEQFF

V: TRBV20-1
size: -
D: -
J: TRBJ2-7
DNA: TGCAGTGCTAGAGATGAAGGTAGTCCTAAAACGTACTTC
CDR3: CSARDEGSPKTYF

V: TRBV4-1
size: -
D: -
J: TRBJ2-6
DNA: TGCGCCAGCAGCCAAGATTCCCGCTACTCTGGGGCCAACGTCCTGACTTTC
CDR3: CASSQDSRYSGANVLTF

V: TRBV12-3/TRBV12-4
size: -
D: -
J: TRBJ2-7
DNA: TGTGCCAGCCGGGGACCGCACTCCTACGAGCAGTACTTC
CDR3: CASRGPHSYEQYF

V: TRBV7-7
size: -
D: -
J: TRBJ2-7
DNA: TGTGCTAGCAGCTTACTTCAGGGTTCGACCTACAAGCAGTACTTC
CDR3: CASSLLQGSTYKQYF

V: TRBV7-9
size: -
D: -
J: TRBJ1-2
DNA: TGTGCCAGCAGCTTAGGTGCGGAGGGCTACACCTTC
CDR3: CASSLGAEGYTF

V: TRBV14
size: -
D: TRBD2
J: TRBJ2-7
DNA: TGTGCCAGCAGCCAAGATCTACTAGCGGGCGAGCAGTACTTC
CDR3: CASSQDLLAGEQYF

V: TRBV7-9
size: few
D: -
J: TRBJ2-7
DNA: TGTGCCAGCAGCTCCGAGGCAGGAACATCCTACGAGCAGTACTTC
CDR3: CASSSEAGTSYEQYF

V: TRBV28
size: once
D: -
J: TRBJ2-3
DNA: TGTGCCAGCACCCCCCGGACGGGAGTTGTAAGCACAGATACGCAGTATTTT
CDR3: CASTPRTGVVSTDTQYF

V: TRBV12-3/TRBV12-4
size: -
D: -
J: TRBJ1-5
DNA: TGTGCCAGCAGTAGATCGTCTTCCACACAGCCCCAGCATTTT
CDR3: CASSRSSSTQPQHF

V: TRBV6-5
size: -
D: -
J: TRBJ2-3
DNA: TGTGCCAGCAGTTACTCGGGCCAAGACCTTTATACGCAGTATTTT
CDR3: CASSYSGQDLYTQYF

V: TRBV28
size: few
D: -
J: TRBJ1-5
DNA: TGTGCCAGCCTCCCGGATTATAGCAATCAGCCCCAGCATTTT
CDR3: CASLPDYSNQPQHF

V: TRBV20-1
size: -
D: TRBD1
J: TRBJ2-7
DNA: TGCAGTACTAGTTCAGACAGGGCAAGTCAGTACTTC
CDR3: CSTSSDRASQYF

V: TRBV28
size: few
D: -
J: TRBJ1-2
DNA: TGTGCCAGCCTCAGGGGCGACGCCTATGGCTACACCTTC
CDR3: CASLRGDAYGYTF

V: TRBV29-1
size: few
D: -
J: TRBJ2-5
DNA: TGCAGCGTTGAACACCGAGAGGAGACCCAGTACTTC
CDR3: CSVEHREETQYF

V: TRBV6-1
size: -
D: -
J: TRBJ1-5
DNA: TGTGCCAGCAGAAGGGACGGAGGTTCAGGCAATCAGCCCCAGCATTTT
CDR3: CASRRDGGSGNQPQHF

V: TRBV28
size: -
D: TRBD2
J: TRBJ2-3
DNA: TGTGCCAGCAGGGCCCGGGGGGACCGCACAGATACGCAGTATTTT
CDR3: CASRARGDRTDTQYF

V: TRBV5-5
size: few
D: TRBD2
J: TRBJ2-1
DNA: TGTGCCAGCAGCTCCAGTCGGACTAGCGACTTCGGTGAGCAGTTCTTC
CDR3: CASSSSRTSDFGEQFF

V: TRBV20-1
size: once
D: -
J: TRBJ1-5
DNA: TGCAGTGCTAGATCCGGGGGTGGGGGTGATCAGCCCCAGCATTTT
CDR3: CSARSGGGGDQPQHF

V: TRBV20-1
size: -
D: TRBD1
J: TRBJ2-7
DNA: TGCAGTGCCGAGGACAGGGTCTCCTACGAGCAGTACTTC
CDR3: CSAEDRVSYEQYF

V: TRBV7-3
size: -
D: -
J: TRBJ2-3
DNA: TGTGCCAGCAGCTCCGGGACAACCAACACAGATACGCAGTATTTT
CDR3: CASSSGTTNTDTQYF

V: TRBV5-1
size: -
D: -
J: TRBJ1-1
DNA: TGCGCCAGCAGCCTACCGGAATGGGGGGAAACTGAAGCTTTCTTT
CDR3: CASSLPEWGETEAFF

V: TRBV4-1
size: few
D: -
J: TRBJ2-6
DNA: TGCGCCAGCAGCCAAGAGGGCAGGCTTAAGACCTCTGGGGCCAACGTCCTGACTTTC
CDR3: CASSQEGRLKTSGANVLTF

V: TRBV28
size: -
D: TRBD1
J: TRBJ2-7
DNA: TGTGCCAGCAGCTTCCTCGACAGGGCCTACGAGCAGTACTTC
CDR3: CASSFLDRAYEQYF

V: TRBV4-1
size: few
D: TRBD1
J: TRBJ1-2
DNA: TGCGCCAGCCTTGGGACAGCCCCCTATGGCTACACCTTC
CDR3: CASLGTAPYGYTF

V: TRBV27
size: few
D: TRBD1
J: TRBJ2-3
DNA: TGTGCCAGCAGACCACTCGCGACAGGGTTCACAGATACGCAGTATTTT
CDR3: CASRPLATGFTDTQYF

V: TRBV3-1
size: -
D: TRBD1
J: TRBJ2-7
DNA: TGTGCCAGCAGCCAGGTACCGGGACAGATACTCTACGAGCAGTACTTC
CDR3: CASSQVPGQILYEQYF

V: TRBV3-1
size: -
D: TRBD2
J: TRBJ2-7
DNA: TGTGCCAGCAGCCCGCACGCTAGCGGGGGGACCTACGAGCAGTACTTC
CDR3: CASSPHASGGTYEQYF

V: TRBV2
size: few
D: TRBD1
J: TRBJ1-2
DNA: TGTGCCAGCACCCTAGGACAGGGGATTAACTATGGCTACACCTTC
CDR3: CASTLGQGINYGYTF

V: TRBV29-1
size: -
D: -
J: TRBJ2-7
DNA: TGCAGCGTAGGGTCCCGACAGGTCCCCTACGAGCAGTACTTC
CDR3: CSVGSRQVPYEQYF

V: TRBV9
size: many
D: TRBD2
J: TRBJ2-5
DNA: TGTGCCAGCAGCGTAGAGGACCGGGGGGGAAGAGATACCCAGTACTTC
CDR3: CASSVEDRGGRDTQYF

V: TRBV2
size: few
D: -
J: TRBJ2-5
DNA: TGTGCCAGCAATGCCCAGCTAGAGACCCAGTACTTC
CDR3: CASNAQLETQYF

V: TRBV10-3
size: few
D: TRBD1
J: TRBJ1-1
DNA: TGTGCCATCAGTGAACTTGAACAGGGGGGGACTGAAGCTTTCTTT
CDR3: CAISELEQGGTEAFF

V: TRBV3-1
size: -
D: TRBD1
J: TRBJ2-7
DNA: TGTGCCAGCAGCCAAGATCCGAGGGACAGGGTCGCCGAGCAGTACTTC
CDR3: CASSQDPRDRVAEQYF